Sequencing of this T cell receptor (beta chain) was carried out in a study of identical twins. Findings and limits, study-wide: Twin-shared out-of-frame alpha sequences were enriched for low generation probability. Part of the zero-insertion signal could reflect confounding by invariant MAIT and iNKT cells.

Between the trimmed V and J ends, which lost 0 bases and 3 bases, there was a span of 9 bases. CDR3 length: 14 amino acids. Looked up from germline, CDR1 is MNHEY and CDR2 is SVGAGI. TCRdb recomputed calls from the 5' RACE reads with MiXCR, one row per CDR3 protein. The profile shows 460,000 or so distinct CDR3 sequences, 14% of them singletons. A few counts support this clonotype. The antigen remains undetermined. The data also belong to a second study, concerning yellow fever vaccine responses in identical twins.

The chain links TRBV6-5 to TRBJ2-7; D unclear. The TCR was taken from a woman aged 18 to 35 in good health. Sequenced input: CD4+ T cells sorted from blood. In DNA form, the CDR3 reads TGTGCCAGCAGTTACTCTAGAGAAAACTACGAGCAGTACTTC. Translation: CASSYSRENYEQYF.